This is a list of T cell receptor beta chains from one sample in a study of T cell responses to AZD1222 COVID-19 vaccine. Method: immunoSEQ multiplex PCR; TCRdb's copy keeps in-frame clones and lacks some. The sample records about 180,000 clones, around 88% being singletons. The input for sequencing was peripheral blood, taken on day 0 of AZD1222 vaccination. These receptors were taken from an adult in good health. The CDR3 runs from the conserved cysteine through the conserved F or W. The D gene is left open where the match is weak. The size of a clone is reported for some rows only, either as once, few or many, or as a class for expanded clones.

len: 12
j_gene: TRBJ2-2
d_gene: -
abundance: -
v_gene: TRBV27
CDR3nt: TGTGCCAGCAGTTTACGGGCCGGGGAGCTGTTTTTT
CDR3aa: CASSLRAGELFF

len: 14
j_gene: TRBJ2-7
d_gene: TRBD1
abundance: -
v_gene: TRBV6-1
CDR3nt: TGTGCCAGCAGTGAGACGACAGGGGCCTCCGAGCAGTACTTC
CDR3aa: CASSETTGASEQYF

len: 15
j_gene: TRBJ2-1
d_gene: -
abundance: -
v_gene: TRBV14
CDR3nt: TGTGCCAGCAGCGTAGCCCACGGCTCCTACAATGAGCAGTTCTTC
CDR3aa: CASSVAHGSYNEQFF

len: 14
j_gene: TRBJ2-7
d_gene: TRBD2
abundance: -
v_gene: TRBV5-6
CDR3nt: TGTGCCAGCAGCGTCGCGGGACTAGGACACGAGCAGTACTTC
CDR3aa: CASSVAGLGHEQYF

len: 14
j_gene: TRBJ2-5
d_gene: -
abundance: -
v_gene: TRBV7-8
CDR3nt: TGTGCCAGCAGCAGGAGGTCCTGGAAAGAGACCCAGTACTTC
CDR3aa: CASSRRSWKETQYF

len: 19
j_gene: TRBJ1-5
d_gene: TRBD1
abundance: -
v_gene: TRBV19
CDR3nt: TGTGCCAGTACCGTCTCCCCGGGACAGGGGGCTCCAAGTGGTCAGCCCCAGCATTTT
CDR3aa: CASTVSPGQGAPSGQPQHF

len: 15
j_gene: TRBJ1-1
d_gene: -
abundance: -
v_gene: TRBV6-5
CDR3nt: TGTGCCAGCAGTTTGGCCCCCGGGTATAACACTGAAGCTTTCTTT
CDR3aa: CASSLAPGYNTEAFF

len: 17
j_gene: TRBJ1-4
d_gene: -
abundance: -
v_gene: TRBV2
CDR3nt: TGTGCCAGCAGTGAAGGCGGCTCGCGAGGATTAAATGAAAAACTGTTTTTT
CDR3aa: CASSEGGSRGLNEKLFF

len: 15
j_gene: TRBJ1-6
d_gene: -
abundance: -
v_gene: TRBV9
CDR3nt: TGTGCCAGCAGCACAGCGGACCCCCAGGAATCACCCCTCCACTTT
CDR3aa: CASSTADPQESPLHF

len: 13
j_gene: TRBJ1-1
d_gene: -
abundance: -
v_gene: TRBV6-4
CDR3nt: TGTGCCAGCAGTGTCGACTTGAACACTGAAGCTTTCTTT
CDR3aa: CASSVDLNTEAFF

len: 15
j_gene: TRBJ1-2
d_gene: -
abundance: few
v_gene: TRBV11-2
CDR3nt: TGTGCCAGCAGCTTAGATCCAGGGGCTAACTATGGCTACACCTTC
CDR3aa: CASSLDPGANYGYTF

len: 13
j_gene: TRBJ1-2
d_gene: TRBD1
abundance: -
v_gene: TRBV29-1
CDR3nt: TGCAGCGTTGGGACAGGGAAAAGCTATGGCTACACCTTC
CDR3aa: CSVGTGKSYGYTF

len: 11
j_gene: TRBJ2-3
d_gene: -
abundance: -
v_gene: TRBV28
CDR3nt: TGTGCCAGCAGTTTCGCCAATACGCAGTATTTT
CDR3aa: CASSFANTQYF

len: 12
j_gene: TRBJ2-7
d_gene: -
abundance: once
v_gene: TRBV5-6
CDR3nt: TGTGCCAGCACATATGACACCTACGAGCAGTACTTC
CDR3aa: CASTYDTYEQYF

len: 15
j_gene: TRBJ1-5
d_gene: -
abundance: -
v_gene: TRBV27
CDR3nt: TGTGCCAGCAGTTTATCAGGACGGTACAATCAGCCCCAGCATTTT
CDR3aa: CASSLSGRYNQPQHF

len: 15
j_gene: TRBJ2-7
d_gene: -
abundance: -
v_gene: TRBV5-1
CDR3nt: TGCGCCAGCAGCTTGGCATCTAGAAGTCCTTCCGAGCAGTACTTC
CDR3aa: CASSLASRSPSEQYF

len: 14
j_gene: TRBJ2-7
d_gene: -
abundance: -
v_gene: TRBV5-1
CDR3nt: TGCGCCAGCAGCTTGGGCGCAGCCGTCGACGAGCAGTACTTC
CDR3aa: CASSLGAAVDEQYF

len: 16
j_gene: TRBJ2-1
d_gene: TRBD2
abundance: -
v_gene: TRBV7-3
CDR3nt: TGTGCCAGCAGCTTAAAGGGCGGGAGCACCTACAATGAGCAGTTCTTC
CDR3aa: CASSLKGGSTYNEQFF

len: 12
j_gene: TRBJ2-1
d_gene: -
abundance: -
v_gene: TRBV24-1
CDR3nt: TGTGCCACCAGTGATCCGGGTCACGGGTGGTTCTTC
CDR3aa: CATSDPGHGWFF

len: 15
j_gene: TRBJ1-2
d_gene: -
abundance: -
v_gene: TRBV28
CDR3nt: TGTGCCAGCAGTTACGGGCCGCGTCCCCTCTATGGCTACACCTTC
CDR3aa: CASSYGPRPLYGYTF

len: 15
j_gene: TRBJ1-2
d_gene: TRBD1
abundance: -
v_gene: TRBV7-9
CDR3nt: TGTGCCAGCAGCACTCAACAGGGGATCAACTATGGCTACACCTTC
CDR3aa: CASSTQQGINYGYTF

len: 14
j_gene: TRBJ2-3
d_gene: TRBD2
abundance: -
v_gene: TRBV12-5
CDR3nt: TGTGCTAGTGCCACTAGCGGGGGGGCTGATACGCAGTATTTT
CDR3aa: CASATSGGADTQYF

len: 15
j_gene: TRBJ2-1
d_gene: -
abundance: once
v_gene: TRBV7-6
CDR3nt: TGTGCCAGCAGCCCCTGGCTAGATCGGAGTAATGAGCAGTTCTTC
CDR3aa: CASSPWLDRSNEQFF

len: 15
j_gene: TRBJ2-7
d_gene: -
abundance: -
v_gene: TRBV6-1
CDR3nt: TGTGCCAGCAGCGACGGGACTCGAACTACTTACGAGCAGTACTTC
CDR3aa: CASSDGTRTTYEQYF

len: 14
j_gene: TRBJ1-5
d_gene: -
abundance: -
v_gene: TRBV18
CDR3nt: TGTGCCAGCTCACCCCAGGACAGTACAGGGCCCCAGCATTTT
CDR3aa: CASSPQDSTGPQHF

len: 12
j_gene: TRBJ1-1
d_gene: -
abundance: -
v_gene: TRBV5-4
CDR3nt: TGTGCCAGCAGCTCACGGACCTCCCGAGCTTTCTTT
CDR3aa: CASSSRTSRAFF

len: 14
j_gene: TRBJ2-3
d_gene: TRBD1
abundance: -
v_gene: TRBV14
CDR3nt: TGTGCCAGCAGCTCGGGACAGATCTCTGATACGCAGTATTTT
CDR3aa: CASSSGQISDTQYF

len: 14
j_gene: TRBJ2-7
d_gene: -
abundance: -
v_gene: TRBV5-1
CDR3nt: TGCGCCAGCACCCCGGGACGGAGCTCCTACGAGCAGTACTTC
CDR3aa: CASTPGRSSYEQYF

len: 15
j_gene: TRBJ2-7
d_gene: -
abundance: -
v_gene: TRBV21-1
CDR3nt: TGTGCCAGCAGCAAAGCTCTAGCGGGTGAATACGAGCAGTACTTC
CDR3aa: CASSKALAGEYEQYF

len: 13
j_gene: TRBJ2-3
d_gene: -
abundance: -
v_gene: TRBV6-2/TRBV6-3
CDR3nt: TGTGCCAGCAGTTACTCGGAGACAGATACGCAGTATTTT
CDR3aa: CASSYSETDTQYF

len: 12
j_gene: TRBJ1-4
d_gene: -
abundance: once
v_gene: TRBV7-6
CDR3nt: TGTGCCAGCAGCAACCCGCTGGAAAAACTGTTTTTT
CDR3aa: CASSNPLEKLFF

len: 15
j_gene: TRBJ2-7
d_gene: -
abundance: -
v_gene: TRBV6-2/TRBV6-3
CDR3nt: TGTGCCAGCAGCCAACCGGGAAACCCCTCCTACGAGCAGTACTTC
CDR3aa: CASSQPGNPSYEQYF

len: 15
j_gene: TRBJ2-7
d_gene: TRBD1
abundance: -
v_gene: TRBV5-1
CDR3nt: TGCGCCAGCAGCCTCGAGGGACAGGGTTTATACGAGCAGTACTTC
CDR3aa: CASSLEGQGLYEQYF

len: 13
j_gene: TRBJ2-2
d_gene: -
abundance: -
v_gene: TRBV28
CDR3nt: TGTGCCAGCAGTTTTATCAGCACCGGGGAGCTGTTTTTT
CDR3aa: CASSFISTGELFF

len: 15
j_gene: TRBJ1-2
d_gene: -
abundance: once
v_gene: TRBV7-2
CDR3nt: TGTGCCAGCAGCTTAGTTCTTGCGGTGCCCTATGGCTACACCTTC
CDR3aa: CASSLVLAVPYGYTF

len: 12
j_gene: TRBJ1-1
d_gene: -
abundance: -
v_gene: TRBV20-1
CDR3nt: TGCAGTGCTAGTTGGGCAAGCGGAGAAGCTTTCTTT
CDR3aa: CSASWASGEAFF

len: 15
j_gene: TRBJ1-5
d_gene: -
abundance: -
v_gene: TRBV9
CDR3nt: TGTGCCAGCAGCAAGACCCCCCGTGGTAATCAGCCCCAGCATTTT
CDR3aa: CASSKTPRGNQPQHF

len: 12
j_gene: TRBJ1-1
d_gene: TRBD1
abundance: -
v_gene: TRBV27
CDR3nt: TGTGCCAGCAGTGGGGACAGGCCTGAAGCTTTCTTT
CDR3aa: CASSGDRPEAFF

len: 17
j_gene: TRBJ2-3
d_gene: -
abundance: -
v_gene: TRBV2
CDR3nt: TGTGCCAGCCAGTGGAGACAGGGACTTCGGGTGACAGATACGCAGTATTTT
CDR3aa: CASQWRQGLRVTDTQYF

len: 15
j_gene: TRBJ2-7
d_gene: TRBD2
abundance: -
v_gene: TRBV9
CDR3nt: TGTGCCAGCAGCGTAGGATTAGCGGGAGGGTACGAGCAGTACTTC
CDR3aa: CASSVGLAGGYEQYF

len: 15
j_gene: TRBJ1-1
d_gene: TRBD1
abundance: once
v_gene: TRBV7-6
CDR3nt: TGTGCCAGCAGCTCAGGACAGGTACCTGGCACTGAAGCTTTCTTT
CDR3aa: CASSSGQVPGTEAFF

len: 13
j_gene: TRBJ1-3
d_gene: -
abundance: -
v_gene: TRBV29-1
CDR3nt: TGCAGCGCGACCCGGGACTCTGGAAACACCATATATTTT
CDR3aa: CSATRDSGNTIYF